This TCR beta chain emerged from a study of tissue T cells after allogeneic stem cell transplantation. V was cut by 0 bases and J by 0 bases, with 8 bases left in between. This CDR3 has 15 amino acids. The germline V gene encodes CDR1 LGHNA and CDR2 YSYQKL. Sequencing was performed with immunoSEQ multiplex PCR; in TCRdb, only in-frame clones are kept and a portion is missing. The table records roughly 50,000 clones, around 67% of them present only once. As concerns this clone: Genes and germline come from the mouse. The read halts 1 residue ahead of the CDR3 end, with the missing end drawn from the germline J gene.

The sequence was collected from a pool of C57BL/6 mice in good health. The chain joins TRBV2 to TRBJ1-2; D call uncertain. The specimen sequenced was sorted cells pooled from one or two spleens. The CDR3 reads CASSQENTANSDYTF. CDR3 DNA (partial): TGTGCCAGCAGCCAAGAAAACACTGCAAACTCCGACTACACC. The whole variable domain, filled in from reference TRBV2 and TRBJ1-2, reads DPKIIQKPKYLVAVTGSEKILICEQYLGHNAMYWYRQSAKKPLEFMFSYSYQKLMDNQTASSRFQPQSSKKNHLDLQITALKPDDSATYFCASSQENTANSDYTFGSGTRLLVI.